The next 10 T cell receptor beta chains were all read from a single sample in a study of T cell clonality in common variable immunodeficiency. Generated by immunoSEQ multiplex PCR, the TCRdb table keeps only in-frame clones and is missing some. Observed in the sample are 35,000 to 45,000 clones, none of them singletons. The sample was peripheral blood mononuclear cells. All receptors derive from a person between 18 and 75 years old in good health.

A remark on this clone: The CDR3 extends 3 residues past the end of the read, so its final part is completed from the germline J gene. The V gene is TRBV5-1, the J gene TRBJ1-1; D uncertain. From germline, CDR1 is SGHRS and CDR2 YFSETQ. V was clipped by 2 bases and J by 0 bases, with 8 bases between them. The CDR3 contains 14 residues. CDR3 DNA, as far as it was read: TGCGCCAGCAGCTTCGTTCCTATGAACACTGAA. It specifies CASSFVPMNTE. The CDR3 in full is CASSFVPMNTEAFF.

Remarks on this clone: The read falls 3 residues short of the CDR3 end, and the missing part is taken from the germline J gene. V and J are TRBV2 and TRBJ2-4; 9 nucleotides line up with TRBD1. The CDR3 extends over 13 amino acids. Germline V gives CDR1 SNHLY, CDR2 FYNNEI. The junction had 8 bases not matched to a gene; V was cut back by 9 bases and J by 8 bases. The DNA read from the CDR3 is TGTGCCAGTAACAGGGGGCGCGAGGACATT. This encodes CASNRGREDI. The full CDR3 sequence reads CASNRGREDIQYF.

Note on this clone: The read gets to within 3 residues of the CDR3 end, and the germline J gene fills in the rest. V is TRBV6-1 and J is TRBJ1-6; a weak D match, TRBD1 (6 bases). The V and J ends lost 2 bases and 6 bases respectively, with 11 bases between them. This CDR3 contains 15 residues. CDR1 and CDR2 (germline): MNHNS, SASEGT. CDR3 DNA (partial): TGTGCCAGCAGTGAAACGGGGGGGCTTAATTCACCC. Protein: CASSETGGLNSP. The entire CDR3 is CASSETGGLNSPLHF.

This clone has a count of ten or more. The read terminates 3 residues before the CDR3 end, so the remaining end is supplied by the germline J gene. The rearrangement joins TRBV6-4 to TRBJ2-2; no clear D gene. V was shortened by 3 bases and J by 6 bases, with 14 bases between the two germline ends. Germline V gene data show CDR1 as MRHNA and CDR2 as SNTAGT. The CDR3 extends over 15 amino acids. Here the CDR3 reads CASSEGLDRAGELFF. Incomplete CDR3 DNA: TGTGCCAGCAGTGAGGGCCTCGATAGGGCCGGGGAG.

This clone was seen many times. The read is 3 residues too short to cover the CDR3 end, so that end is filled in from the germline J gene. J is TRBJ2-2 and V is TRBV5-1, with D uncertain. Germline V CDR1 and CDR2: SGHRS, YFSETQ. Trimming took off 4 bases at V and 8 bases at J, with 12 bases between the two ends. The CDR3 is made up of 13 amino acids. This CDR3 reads CASSLAPAGELFF. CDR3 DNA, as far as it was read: TGCGCCAGCAGCCTGGCGCCTGCGGGGGAG.

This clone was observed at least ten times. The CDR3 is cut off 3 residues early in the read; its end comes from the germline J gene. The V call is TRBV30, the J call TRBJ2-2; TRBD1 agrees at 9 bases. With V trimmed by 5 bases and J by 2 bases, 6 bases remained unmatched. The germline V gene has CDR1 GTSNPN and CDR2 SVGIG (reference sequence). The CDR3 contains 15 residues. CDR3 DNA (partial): TGTGCCTGGGCGAGAACAGGGGGCAACACCGGGGAG. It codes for CAWARTGGNTGE. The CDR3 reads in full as CAWARTGGNTGELFF.

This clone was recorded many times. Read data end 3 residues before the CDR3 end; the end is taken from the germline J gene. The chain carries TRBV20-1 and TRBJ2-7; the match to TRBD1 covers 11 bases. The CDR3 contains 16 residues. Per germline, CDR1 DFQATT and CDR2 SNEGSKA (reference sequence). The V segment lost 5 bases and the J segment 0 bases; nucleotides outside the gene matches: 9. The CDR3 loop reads CSAEDRGLRSSYEQYF. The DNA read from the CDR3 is TGCAGTGCTGAGGACAGGGGGCTTCGGAGCTCCTACGAG.

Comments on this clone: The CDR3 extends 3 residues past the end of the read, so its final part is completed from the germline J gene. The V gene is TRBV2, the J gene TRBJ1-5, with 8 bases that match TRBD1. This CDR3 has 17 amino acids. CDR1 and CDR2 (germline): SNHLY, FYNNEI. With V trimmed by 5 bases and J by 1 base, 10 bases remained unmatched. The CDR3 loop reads CASSRVWDRLSNQPQHF. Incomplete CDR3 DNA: TGTGCCAGCAGTCGAGTATGGGACAGGCTAAGCAATCAGCCC.

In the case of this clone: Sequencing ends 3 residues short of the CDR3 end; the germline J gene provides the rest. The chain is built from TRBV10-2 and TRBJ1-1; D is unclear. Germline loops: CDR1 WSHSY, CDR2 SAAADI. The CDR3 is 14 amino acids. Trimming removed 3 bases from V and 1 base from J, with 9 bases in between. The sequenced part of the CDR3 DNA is TGCGCCAGCAGTGACCCTTCAGGGAACACTGAA. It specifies CASSDPSGNTE. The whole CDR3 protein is CASSDPSGNTEAFF.

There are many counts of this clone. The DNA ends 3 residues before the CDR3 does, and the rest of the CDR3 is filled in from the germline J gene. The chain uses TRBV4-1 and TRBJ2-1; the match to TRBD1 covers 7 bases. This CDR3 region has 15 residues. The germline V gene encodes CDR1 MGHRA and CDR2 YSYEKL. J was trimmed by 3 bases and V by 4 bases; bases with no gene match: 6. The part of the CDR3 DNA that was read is TGCGCCAGCAGCCTCCCAGACAGGGACTACAATGAG. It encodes CASSLPDRDYNE. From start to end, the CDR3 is CASSLPDRDYNEQFF.